In this sample, the clone carrying this T cell receptor (beta chain) turned up many times. The antigen is unknown. This specimen belongs to a study of T-cell reconstitution after alpha-beta-depleted transplantation in children. Unique molecular identifiers were built into the TCRbeta library. Via MiXCR, TCRdb re-called the PCR reads, giving one row per CDR3 protein. The sample records about 230,000 distinct CDR3 sequences, approximately 11% being singletons. Germline CDR1 DFQATT, CDR2 SNEGSKA (reference sequence). There are 14 residues in the CDR3. The V gene end was trimmed by 7 bases and the J gene end by 5 bases; junction bases not matched to a gene: 8. Study results and limitations: Newly produced T cells mostly accounted for T-cell counts and diversity one year post-transplant.

This clonotype was sampled from a child younger than two with acute myeloid leukemia, due to receive a stem cell transplant. V usage is TRBV20-1 and J usage is TRBJ2-1, with TRBD2 matching 10 bases. This specimen was PBMCs, taken before TCRalphabeta/CD19-depleted stem cell transplant. As DNA, the CDR3 is TGCAGTGTGATGGCGGGACTAGCGAACAATGAGCAGTTCTTC. Translated, it gives CSVMAGLANNEQFF.